This T cell receptor beta chain was obtained from a study of human T cells and chemical hapten exposure. Study context: Patients, a majority of them female, were diagnosed with alopecia areata, totalis or universalis.

Time point in this sample: pre-sensitization, week 0. The treatment was: therapeutic diphenylcyclopropenone sensitization with weekly scalp DPC. Alopecia patients between 18 and 70 years old and suitable for DPC were used as donors. CDR3 size: 15 residues. The germline gives CDR1 SGHRS, CDR2 YFSETQ. The V end lost 0 bases, the J end lost 10 bases, and 16 bases lay between the germline ends. In the authors' methods: Sample TCR totals centred on a median of approximately 95,000, ranging about 20,000 to 700,000. Via MiXCR, TCRdb re-called the RACE reads, giving one row per CDR3 protein. These V and J calls originate from TCRdb's pipeline instead of the authors' own analysis. The sample carries some 330,000 distinct CDR3 sequences, approximately 5.8% recorded once. This clonotype was detected many times.

Sequenced here: whole blood, sampled in connection with sensitization to the hapten diphenylcyclopropenone (DPC). The sequence was collected from a young woman with alopecia areata. Some clones in this sample may be carry-over from other donors' samples. This sequence joins TRBV5-1 and TRBJ1-4; tentative D call: TRBD1 (5 bases). For the CDR3, the DNA is TGCGCCAGCAGCTTGGTGGCGGGGGGACCCGGAAAACTGTTTTTT. Translated: CASSLVAGGPGKLFF.